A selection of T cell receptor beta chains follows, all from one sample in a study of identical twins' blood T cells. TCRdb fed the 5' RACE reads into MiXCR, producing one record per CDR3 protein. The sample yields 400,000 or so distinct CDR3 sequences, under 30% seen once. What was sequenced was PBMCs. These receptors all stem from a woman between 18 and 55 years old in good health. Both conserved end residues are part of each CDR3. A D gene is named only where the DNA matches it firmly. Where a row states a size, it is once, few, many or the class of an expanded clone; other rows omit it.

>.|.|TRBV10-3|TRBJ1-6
TGTGCCATCAGTGAAGGTGGAGGCCTCAGTTCACCCATCCACTTT
CAISEGGGLSSPIHF
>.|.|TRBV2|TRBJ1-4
TGTGCCAGCAGCCCAGTTGAAAAACTGTTTTTT
CASSPVEKLFF
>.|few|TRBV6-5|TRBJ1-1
TGTGCCAGCAGACGAAATTCATGGGGAACGAGCACTGAAGCTTTCTTT
CASRRNSWGTSTEAFF
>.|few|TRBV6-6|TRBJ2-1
TGTGCCAGCGGGGGCTTAGCGGGCAATGAGCAGTTCTTC
CASGGLAGNEQFF
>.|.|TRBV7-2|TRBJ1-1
TGTGCCAGCAGCTTAGCGAGCGGCGACACTGAAGCTTTCTTT
CASSLASGDTEAFF
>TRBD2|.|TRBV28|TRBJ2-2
TGTGCCAGCAGCACCCTGGGCGGGGGAAACACCGGGGAGCTGTTTTTT
CASSTLGGGNTGELFF
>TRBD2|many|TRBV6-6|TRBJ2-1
TGTGCCAGCAGTACCGGGACTAGCGGATACAATGAGCAGTTCTTC
CASSTGTSGYNEQFF
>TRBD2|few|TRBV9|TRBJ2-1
TGTGCCAGCAGCGTAGGCAGCGGGGGAACCAATGAGCAGTTCTTC
CASSVGSGGTNEQFF
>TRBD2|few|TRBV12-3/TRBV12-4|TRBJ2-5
TGTGCCAGCAGCCCCGCGGCTAGCGGGATTCAAGAGACCCAGTACTTC
CASSPAASGIQETQYF
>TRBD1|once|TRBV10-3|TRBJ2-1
TGTGCCATCAGTAGTAACCGGGACAGGGACTACAATGAGCAGTTCTTC
CAISSNRDRDYNEQFF
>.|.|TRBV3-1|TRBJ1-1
TGTGCCAGCAGCCAAGAGGACGGGGGGCTTTGGACTGAAGCTTTCTTT
CASSQEDGGLWTEAFF
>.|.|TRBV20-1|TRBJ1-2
TGCAGTGCTACGAGCAGGGGTCGTAATGGCTACACCTTC
CSATSRGRNGYTF
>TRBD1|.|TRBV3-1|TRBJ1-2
TGTGCCAGCAGCTCGAGACAGGGGGCCTATGGCTACACCTTC
CASSSRQGAYGYTF
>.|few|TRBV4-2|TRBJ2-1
TGTGCCAGCAGCCTCCCGGGGAACCCAGGACCTGAGCAGTTCTTC
CASSLPGNPGPEQFF
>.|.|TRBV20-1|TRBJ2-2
TGCAGTGCTTCCACAGCGAACACCGGGGAGCTGTTTTTT
CSASTANTGELFF
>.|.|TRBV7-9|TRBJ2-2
TGTGCCAGCAGCTTATACAGCAGGGTGGGCACCGGGGAGCTGTTTTTT
CASSLYSRVGTGELFF
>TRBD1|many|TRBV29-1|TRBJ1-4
TGCAGCGTTGAACTCGGACAGGGGTACGAAAAACTGTTTTTT
CSVELGQGYEKLFF
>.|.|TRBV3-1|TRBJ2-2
TGTGCCAGCAGCCAAAAAGAACCGGTCGGGGAGCTGTTTTTT
CASSQKEPVGELFF
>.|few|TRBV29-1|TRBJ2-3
TGCAGCGGGCGGAAGTTGTCGGGAGATACGCAGTATTTT
CSGRKLSGDTQYF
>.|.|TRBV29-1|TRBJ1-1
TGCAGCGTAAGGTGGGGGAACACTGAAGCTTTCTTT
CSVRWGNTEAFF
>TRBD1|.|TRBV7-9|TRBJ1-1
TGTACCAGCAGCAACAGGGGGGCTGAAGCTTTCTTT
CTSSNRGAEAFF
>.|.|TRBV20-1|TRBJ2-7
TGCAGTGCCGCGGATGGGGATGAGCAGTACTTC
CSAADGDEQYF
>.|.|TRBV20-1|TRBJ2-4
TGCAGTGCCCCTGACAGAGCCAAAAACATTCAGTACTTC
CSAPDRAKNIQYF
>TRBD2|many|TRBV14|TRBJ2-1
TGTGCCAGCAGCCTTATAGGGACTAGCGGGAGGAATGAGCAGTTCTTC
CASSLIGTSGRNEQFF
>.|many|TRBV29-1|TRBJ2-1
TGCAGCGTTGAAAAACCCGACAATGAGCAGTTCTTC
CSVEKPDNEQFF
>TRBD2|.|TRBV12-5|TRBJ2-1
TGTGCTAGTGGTATAACTTCTAGCGGGGGGGCATCGGAGCAGTTCTTC
CASGITSSGGASEQFF
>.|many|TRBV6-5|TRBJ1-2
TGTGCCAGCAGTTACGGTGGCAGGAACTATGGCTACACCTTC
CASSYGGRNYGYTF
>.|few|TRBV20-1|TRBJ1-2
TGCAGTGCCCTTTTGGATCAGGGGAACTATGGCTACACCTTC
CSALLDQGNYGYTF
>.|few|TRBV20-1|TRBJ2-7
TGCAGTGCTAGTCAGGGGATCACCTACGAGCAGTACTTC
CSASQGITYEQYF
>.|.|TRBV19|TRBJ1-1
TGTGCCAGTAACTGGGGTACGAACACTGAAGCTTTCTTT
CASNWGTNTEAFF
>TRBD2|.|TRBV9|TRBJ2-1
TGTGCCAGCAGCGTGAGGACTAGCGTTAACTCCTACAATGAGCAGTTCTTC
CASSVRTSVNSYNEQFF
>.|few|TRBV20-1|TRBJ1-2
TGCAGTGCTAGGCCTTCTGGCTATGGCTACACCTTC
CSARPSGYGYTF
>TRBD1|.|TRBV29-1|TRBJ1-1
TGCAGCGTTGATAAGGGGGCGAGGACTGAAGCTTTCTTT
CSVDKGARTEAFF
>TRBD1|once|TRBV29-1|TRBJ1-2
TGCAGCGTTGCCCCCCATTCGGGACAGGGTGGCTACACCTTC
CSVAPHSGQGGYTF
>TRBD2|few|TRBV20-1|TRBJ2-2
TGCAGTGCTCCGGGACTAGCGGAAAACACCGGGGAGCTGTTTTTT
CSAPGLAENTGELFF
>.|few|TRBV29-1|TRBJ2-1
TGCAGCGTTGTGCGCGGGTACTCCTACAATGAGCAGTTCTTC
CSVVRGYSYNEQFF
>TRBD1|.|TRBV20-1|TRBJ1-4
TGCAGTGCTCAGGACAACAGGGGGCCTGGTGAAAAACTGTTTTTT
CSAQDNRGPGEKLFF
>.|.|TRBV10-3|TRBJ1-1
TGTGCCATCAGTGCAGAGGGGTCCACTGAAGCTTTCTTT
CAISAEGSTEAFF
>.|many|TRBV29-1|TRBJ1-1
TGCAGCGTTGTACGGGGGGCGTGGAACACTGAAGCTTTCTTT
CSVVRGAWNTEAFF
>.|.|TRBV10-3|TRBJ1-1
TGTGCCATCAGTGTGGGGGGGGGGAACACTGAAGCTTTCTTT
CAISVGGGNTEAFF
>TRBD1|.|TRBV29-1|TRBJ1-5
TGCAGCGTTGCAGGGGGAAGCAATCAGCCCCAGCATTTT
CSVAGGSNQPQHF